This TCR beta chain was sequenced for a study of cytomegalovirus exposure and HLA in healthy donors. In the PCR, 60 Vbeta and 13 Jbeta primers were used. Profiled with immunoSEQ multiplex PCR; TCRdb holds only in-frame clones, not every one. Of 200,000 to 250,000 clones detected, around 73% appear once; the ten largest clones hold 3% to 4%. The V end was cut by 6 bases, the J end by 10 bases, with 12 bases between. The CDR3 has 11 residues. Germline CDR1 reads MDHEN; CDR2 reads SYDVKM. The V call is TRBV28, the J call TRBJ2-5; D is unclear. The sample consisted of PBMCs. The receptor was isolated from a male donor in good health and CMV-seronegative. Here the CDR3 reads CASSLDAVQYF. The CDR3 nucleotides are TGTGCCAGCAGCCTCGACGCGGTCCAGTACTTC.